Presented here are 4 T cell receptor beta chains from one specimen sequenced in a study of CD8+ T cells in alopecia areata. After isolation, RNA underwent reverse transcription to generate cDNA as the sequencing template. The table came from immunoSEQ multiplex PCR; TCRdb's copy has only in-frame clones and leaves some out. This sample has approximately 180,000 clones; approximately 59% occur once, and the top ten carry about 14%. Sample: CD4+ T cells sorted from blood, taken at week 0. These receptors all stem from a human donor with alopecia areata.

This clone was recorded a few times. The CDR3 loop is CSVEQGEASYGYTF. DNA of the CDR3: TGCAGCGTGGAACAGGGGGAAGCGAGCTATGGCTACACCTTC. The rearrangement uses TRBV29-1 and TRBJ1-2; 8 nucleotides line up with TRBD1. Germline CDR1 and CDR2: SQVTM and ANQGSEA. Trimming removed 6 bases from V and 4 bases from J; junction bases left unmatched: 10. The CDR3 runs 14 residues.

V gene TRBV2 combines with J gene TRBJ2-1; no reliable D call. This CDR3 region has 12 residues. Germline CDR1 reads SNHLY; CDR2 reads FYNNEI. V dropped 5 bases and J dropped 5 bases, with 7 bases sitting between them. The CDR3 sequence is CASSNGNNEQFF. The CDR3 nucleotides are TGTGCCAGCAGTAACGGCAACAATGAGCAGTTCTTC.

The V gene is TRBV18, the J gene TRBJ2-7; D is unresolved. The CDR3 is made up of 13 amino acids. Germline CDR1 KGHSH, CDR2 LQKENI. Trimming removed 5 bases from V and 2 bases from J, with 10 bases in between. The CDR3 DNA reads as TGTGCCAGCTCAGTTGAGGTAACCTACGAGCAGTACTTC. Translating gives CASSVEVTYEQYF.

This clone was detected many times. The sample contains more than one DNA sequence encoding this CDR3. The genes are TRBV27 and TRBJ1-2; perhaps TRBD1 as D (5 bases). There are 14 residues in the CDR3. Trimming shortened V by 0 bases and J by 8 bases, and 13 bases separated the two germline ends. CDR1 and CDR2 (germline): MNHEY, SMNVEV (reference sequence). DNA for the CDR3: TGTGCCAGCAGTTTATCTCTGGGGGTTGGAGGCTACACCTTC. Translated, it gives CASSLSLGVGGYTF.